The T cell receptor (beta chain) described here comes from a study of T cells in women clearing cervical HPV infection (dated by TCRdb to 2016 to 2019). Context from the whole study: The cases were 25 to 30 women with histologically confirmed HPV16-related CIN3 or worse, and 2 of these cases were invasive cancers. The 20 to 25 controls were women who cleared a single incident HPV16 infection within 12 months without developing precancer or cancer. Blood from cases was collected at the visit at which the lesion was first identified, whereas blood from controls was collected once infection was no longer detected. For cases, a median interval of roughly 150 days, with an interquartile range of about 80 to 200 days, was observed between lesion detection and blood sampling. HLA typing was available for only a few women, so HLA type could not be excluded as a confounder. This exploratory proof-of-principle case-control study, nested within the Guanacaste HPV Natural History Study in Costa Rica, compared TCR repertoires among women with different cervical HPV16 outcomes. Cases and controls were matched on age within five years and on year of sample collection. Cases had a median age of approximately 32 years compared with 38 for controls, and baseline characteristics showed no significant differences between the groups. In the parent cohort, some 10,000 women aged 18 or older were enrolled in Guanacaste, Costa Rica, during about 1993 to 1995 and were followed for over six years. Five blinded duplicates per group were added as quality controls, so that some 60 samples were obtained: around 50 participants and 10 replicates. General conclusions and limits of the study: CIN3+ cases had significantly higher TCR repertoire richness than controls across sequencing depths, but evenness did not differ between the groups. Cases were distinguished from controls with an estimated AUC of approximately 0.83 by random forest classifiers combining richness and V gene abundances. Cases had lower TRBV6-7 relative abundance than controls (about 0.1% versus 0.15%; Bonferroni P = 0.0008). Whether associations preceded infection or resulted from infection could not be shown with the cross-sectional design, and effector/memory subsets and HPV-specific T cells were not isolated. T-cell numbers per sample were unknown, so richness differences could reflect varying T-cell content rather than repertoire biology.

Every participant had a single incident cervical HPV16 infection, and prevalent HPV16 infections were excluded. Cervical HPV DNA was detected with MY09/MY11 PCR, and genotyping was done with dot-blot hybridization. Roughly 15 mL of heparinized blood were centrifuged, and the buffy coat was aliquoted, frozen at -30°C, then stored at -80°C. QIAGEN kits were used to extract genomic DNA from the buffy coat specimens. As regards this clone: It has no known antigen specificity. Read data end 3 residues before the CDR3 end; the end is taken from the germline J gene.

Using the immunoSEQ assay, multiplex PCR amplified TCR beta CDR3 regions from an average of approximately 1,200 ng of genomic DNA per sample. The assay corrected primer bias using a complete synthetic TCR repertoire to establish an amplification baseline. The amplicons were sequenced on the Illumina platform. In the original analysis: Sequence errors were corrected by clustering with frequency ratios and a modified nearest-neighbor algorithm, and the sequences were then analyzed in the immunoSEQ Analyzer using IMGT gene definitions. At each rarefaction depth, TCR richness and evenness were averaged across 20 rarefaction repeats, and any sample with fewer sequences than the depth was left out. Relative abundances of V, D and J genes were compared between groups using Wilcoxon rank sum tests, with FDR correction applied. Blinded duplicates gave an intraclass correlation of around 96% for TCR richness and an average of around 83% across 66 gene segments. The source is immuneACCESS, and TCRdb retained only in-frame sequences with V and J called. Part of the clones is not carried over; for the studies checked, unresolved V genes explain less than half of this, and the remainder is unexplained. D and trimming were read from the DNA, whereas the V and J calls and clone size are those reported in that table. The record for this sample contains 25,000 to 30,000 clones. The ten largest clones represent around 2.8% of the sample.

CDR1 and CDR2, per the germline V gene (reference sequence), are LNHDA and SQIVND. The CDR3 numbers 14 residues from cysteine through phenylalanine. The 33 bases shown cover part of the CDR3, and their frame starts at base 1. Trimming accounts for 9 bases at V and 2 bases at J, while the number of junction bases matched to no gene is 6. The receptor was isolated from a woman between 18 and 70 years old with a cervical HPV16 infection that either progressed to CIN3+ or cleared (not recorded which). The sequenced sample was blood buffy coat. The chain is made from TRBV19 and TRBJ2-4, with TRBD1 identical over 8 junction bases. The CDR3 protein: CASKDRESKNIQYF. The covered CDR3 bases are TGTGCCAGCAAGGACAGGGAGTCCAAAAACATT. The variable domain in full, with residues beyond the CDR3 obtained from the reference TRBV19 and TRBJ2-4 genes, is DGGITQSPKYLFRKEGQNVTLSCEQNLNHDAMYWYRQDPGQGLRLIYYSQIVNDFQKGDIAEGYSVSREKKESFPLTVTSAQKNPTAFYLCASKDRESKNIQYFGAGTRLSVL.